A single sample is the source of the 8 T cell receptor beta chains below, sequenced in a study of blood T cells in healthy people across ages. PCR was performed a second time for roughly 6 to 12 cycles using a sample-barcoded 5' primer and a J-beta primer mix. Each CDR3 protein is one row after TCRdb ran MiXCR on the 5' RACE reads. The sample holds around 500,000 distinct CDR3 sequences, 40% to 55% seen once. The sequencing input was blood. Receptor source: a man older than 75 in good health.

The chain couples TRBV20-1 to TRBJ2-1; 15 bases are shared with TRBD2. This CDR3 comprises 14 residues. Germline V gives CDR1 DFQATT, CDR2 SNEGSKA (reference sequence). Trimming took 6 bases from V and 7 from J; bases not matched to a gene: 4. CDR3 sequence: CSAGGTSGRNEQFF. CDR3 nucleotide sequence: TGCAGTGCGGGCGGGACTAGCGGGAGGAATGAGCAGTTCTTC.

This clonotype was seen ten or more times. The chain has TRBV20-1 and TRBJ2-7, with D possibly matching TRBD2 (5 bases). The germline V gene has CDR1 DFQATT and CDR2 SNEGSKA (reference sequence). Trimming took off 3 bases at V and 2 bases at J, with 17 bases between the two ends. The CDR3 has 15 residues. The CDR3 DNA sequence: TGCAGTGCTAGGACGCTTGAGCGGCGACCCTACGAGCAGTACTTC. Translated, it gives CSARTLERRPYEQYF.

This clonotype was seen a handful of times. This may come from a read error, since a much larger clone is one base off. The chain has TRBV7-9 and TRBJ2-3; maybe TRBD2 (6 bases). The CDR3 loop spans 15 amino acids. V was cut by 3 bases and J by 0 bases, with 10 bases left in between. In germline, CDR1 is SEHNR, CDR2 FQNEAQ (reference sequence). The CDR3 here is CASSFAGTSTDTQYF. The CDR3 bases are TGTGCCAGCAGCTTTGCCGGGACTAGCACAGATACGCAGTATTTT.

The chain carries TRBV20-1 and TRBJ1-5; maybe TRBD1 (5 bases). CDR1 DFQATT and CDR2 SNEGSKA come from the germline V gene (reference sequence). V was pared by 3 bases and J by 6 bases, with 12 bases between. The CDR3 loop spans 13 amino acids. The CDR3 region has the DNA TGCAGTGCTAGGCGGGGGGGTGGTCAGCCCCAGCATTTT. As protein: CSARRGGGQPQHF.

This rearrangement joins TRBV27 to TRBJ2-5, with a possible D match to TRBD2 (5 bases). V lost 2 bases, J lost 3 bases, and 13 bases lay in between. Germline V gene sequence: CDR1 MNHEY, CDR2 SMNVEV (reference sequence). The CDR3 runs to 15 residues. The CDR3 sequence: CASSLRGTREETQYF. The CDR3 DNA is TGTGCCAGCAGTTTACGCGGCACTAGGGAAGAGACCCAGTACTTC.

The chain employs TRBV5-1 and TRBJ2-1; 9 nucleotides line up with TRBD1. Losses at the gene ends were 4 bases for V and 4 bases for J; bases not matched to a gene: 6. Germline assignment: CDR1 SGHRS and CDR2 YFSETQ. The CDR3 contains 15 residues. The DNA for the CDR3 is TGCGCCAGCAGCATCGGACAGGGGCGATACAATGAGCAGTTCTTC. Translated, it gives CASSIGQGRYNEQFF. The full variable domain, completed using reference TRBV5-1 and TRBJ2-1, is KAGVTQTPRYLIKTRGQQVTLSCSPISGHRSVSWYQQTPGQGLQFLFEYFSETQRNKGNFPGRFSGRQFSNSRSEMNVSTLELGDSALYLCASSIGQGRYNEQFFGPGTRLTVL.

This chain joins TRBV3-1 and TRBJ2-7, with 15 bases aligning to TRBD2. This CDR3 is built from 18 residues. Germline CDR1 and CDR2: LGHDT and YNNKEL (reference sequence). With 1 base clipped from V and 6 bases from J, the junction kept 10 bases outside the gene matches. The chain's CDR3 is CASSQGPFGTSGRFEQYF. The CDR3 region has the DNA TGTGCCAGCAGCCAAGGGCCCTTTGGGACTAGCGGGAGGTTCGAGCAGTACTTC.

This rearrangement joins TRBV20-1 to TRBJ2-1; D might be TRBD2 (5 bases). The CDR3 covers 15 residues. Germline V gene lookup returns CDR1 DFQATT and CDR2 SNEGSKA (reference sequence). V lost 6 bases and J lost 4, with 19 bases in between. CDR3 residues: CSAESPGLKYNEQFF. CDR3 nucleotide sequence: TGCAGTGCCGAGAGCCCAGGACTTAAATACAATGAGCAGTTCTTC.